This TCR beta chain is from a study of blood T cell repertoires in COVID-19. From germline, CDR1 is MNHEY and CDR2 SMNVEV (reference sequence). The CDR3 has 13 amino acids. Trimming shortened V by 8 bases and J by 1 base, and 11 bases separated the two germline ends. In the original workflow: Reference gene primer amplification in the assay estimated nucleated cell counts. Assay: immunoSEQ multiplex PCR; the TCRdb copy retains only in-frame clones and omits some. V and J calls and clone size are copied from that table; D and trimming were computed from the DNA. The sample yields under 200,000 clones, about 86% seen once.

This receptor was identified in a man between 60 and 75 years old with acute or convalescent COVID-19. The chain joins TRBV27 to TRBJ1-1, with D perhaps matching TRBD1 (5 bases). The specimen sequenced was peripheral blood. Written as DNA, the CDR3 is TGTGCCAGCCGGGGGAGGAGGAACACTGAAGCTTTCTTT. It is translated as CASRGRRNTEAFF.